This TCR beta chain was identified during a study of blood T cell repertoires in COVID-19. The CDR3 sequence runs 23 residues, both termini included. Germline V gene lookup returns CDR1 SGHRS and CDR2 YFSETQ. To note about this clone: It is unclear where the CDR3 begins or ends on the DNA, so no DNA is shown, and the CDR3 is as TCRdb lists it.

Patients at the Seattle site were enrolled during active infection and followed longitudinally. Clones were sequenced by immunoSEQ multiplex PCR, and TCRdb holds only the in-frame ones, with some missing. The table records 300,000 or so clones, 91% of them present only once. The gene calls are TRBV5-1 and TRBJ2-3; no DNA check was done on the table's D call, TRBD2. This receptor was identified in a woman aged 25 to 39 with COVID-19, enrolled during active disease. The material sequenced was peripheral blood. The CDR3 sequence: CASSRVIFAPAALVRNLTDTQYF.